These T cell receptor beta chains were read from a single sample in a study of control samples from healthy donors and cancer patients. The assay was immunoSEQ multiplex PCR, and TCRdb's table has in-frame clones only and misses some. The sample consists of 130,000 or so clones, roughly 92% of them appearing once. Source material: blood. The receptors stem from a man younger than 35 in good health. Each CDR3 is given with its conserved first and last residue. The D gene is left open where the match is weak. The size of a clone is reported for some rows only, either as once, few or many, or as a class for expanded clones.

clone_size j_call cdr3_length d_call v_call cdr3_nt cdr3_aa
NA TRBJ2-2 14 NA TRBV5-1 TGCGCCAGCAGCCCAGGGTCGGACACCGGGGAGCTGTTTTTT CASSPGSDTGELFF
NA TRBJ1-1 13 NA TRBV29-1 TGCAGCGTTGAATCGTCGTTAAACACTGAAGCTTTCTTT CSVESSLNTEAFF
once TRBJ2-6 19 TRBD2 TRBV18 TGTGCCAGCTCACCGGACCCACTAGCGGGGGTACCTGGGGCCAACGTCCTGACTTTC CASSPDPLAGVPGANVLTF
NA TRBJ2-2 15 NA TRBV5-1 TGCGCCAGCAGCTTGGCCGCGGACGGGACCGGGGAGCTGTTTTTT CASSLAADGTGELFF
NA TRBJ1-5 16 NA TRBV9 TGTGCCAGCAGCGTAGGGGCAGGGCTTAGCAATCAGCCCCAGCATTTT CASSVGAGLSNQPQHF
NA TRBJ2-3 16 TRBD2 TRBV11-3 TGTGCCAGCAGCTCGACTAGCGGGGCTATCACAGATACGCAGTATTTT CASSSTSGAITDTQYF
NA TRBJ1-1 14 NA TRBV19 TGTGCCAGTAGTCCGATCCGAGGGAACACTGAAGCTTTCTTT CASSPIRGNTEAFF
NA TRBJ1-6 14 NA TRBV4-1 TGCGCCAGCAGCCCTATACGGGGTCGATCACCCCTCCACTTT CASSPIRGRSPLHF
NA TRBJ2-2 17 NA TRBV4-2 TGTGCCAGCAGCCCCCCTCGGGTGGGTATTAACACCGGGGAGCTGTTTTTT CASSPPRVGINTGELFF
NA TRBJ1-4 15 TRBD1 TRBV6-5 TGTGCCAGCAGGACCGGGACAGGGGACATTGAAAAACTGTTTTTT CASRTGTGDIEKLFF
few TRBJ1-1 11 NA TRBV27 TGTGCCAGCAGTTTATCCACTGAAGCTTTCTTT CASSLSTEAFF
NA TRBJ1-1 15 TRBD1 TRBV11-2 TGTGCCAGCAGCCCCCTGGACAGGGTGAACACTGAAGCTTTCTTT CASSPLDRVNTEAFF
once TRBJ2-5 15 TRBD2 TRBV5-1 TGCGCCAGCAGCTTGGCTTGGGAGGGGCAAGAGACCCAGTACTTC CASSLAWEGQETQYF
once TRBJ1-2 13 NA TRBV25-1 TGTGCCAGCAGTGAAAGTCGGATCTATGGCTACACCTTC CASSESRIYGYTF
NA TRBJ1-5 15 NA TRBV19 TGTGCCAGTAGTATAGAATGGGGGCGCCGTCAGCCCCAGCATTTT CASSIEWGRRQPQHF
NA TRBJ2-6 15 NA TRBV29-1 TGCAGCGCTCGGGACGCATACTCTGGGGCCAACGTCCTGACTTTC CSARDAYSGANVLTF
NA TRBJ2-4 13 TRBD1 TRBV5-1 TGCGCCAGCAGTCAGGGACAGGGAGACATTCAGTACTTC CASSQGQGDIQYF
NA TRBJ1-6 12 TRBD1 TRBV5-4 TGTGCCAGCAGCTACAGGGGTTCACCCCTCCACTTT CASSYRGSPLHF